These 17 T cell receptor beta chains originate from one sample sequenced in a study of T cell responses to AZD1222 COVID-19 vaccine. Produced via immunoSEQ multiplex PCR; TCRdb's table is partial and in-frame only. Of 250,000 to 300,000 clones listed, about 94% are singletons. The specimen was peripheral blood, collected 28 days after the second AZD1222 dose. The receptors shown here come from an adult who received the AZD1222 COVID-19 vaccine.

The chain uses TRBV7-9 and TRBJ2-5; TRBD1 matches at 8 bases. The CDR3 is made up of 15 amino acids. The germline CDR1 and CDR2 sequences are SEHNR and FQNEAQ (reference sequence). With 5 bases clipped from V and 7 bases from J, the junction kept 12 bases outside the gene matches. In nucleotides, the CDR3 is TGTGCCAGCAGCCCGGAGACGACAGGGGCCGGGACCCAGTACTTC. The encoded protein is CASSPETTGAGTQYF.

The chain joins TRBV4-3 to TRBJ1-1; 11 nucleotides line up with TRBD1. Germline CDR1 is LGHNA and CDR2 is YSLEER. After removal of 4 bases from V and 6 bases from J, the junction contained 7 bases not matched to a gene. The CDR3 is 15 amino acids. Here the CDR3 DNA reads TGCGCCAGCAGCCCCTGGGGGACAGGGGGGGCTGAAGCTTTCTTT. As protein: CASSPWGTGGAEAFF.

The chain is built from TRBV18 and TRBJ1-3; no clear D. Germline loops: CDR1 KGHSH, CDR2 LQKENI. V was clipped by 2 bases and J by 0 bases, with 11 bases between them. The CDR3 length is 16 residues. The CDR3 region has the DNA TGTGCCAGCTCACCAGCAGACTCCAACTCTGGAAACACCATATATTTT. It codes for CASSPADSNSGNTIYF.

The chain employs TRBV23-1 and TRBJ1-1; a weak D match, TRBD1 (6 bases). TRBV23-1 is placed among ORFs of uncertain function. Trimming cost V 4 bases and J 3 bases, with 15 bases left between them. The CDR3 runs 15 residues. The CDR3: CASSLRCRGDTEAFF. The CDR3 region has the DNA TGCGCCAGCAGTCTGAGGTGCAGGGGAGACACTGAAGCTTTCTTT.

This chain joins TRBV20-1 and TRBJ1-2; D is undetermined. Trimming took off 6 bases at V and 4 bases at J, with 9 bases between the two ends. Germline CDR1 and CDR2: DFQATT and SNEGSKA (reference sequence). This CDR3 comprises 11 residues. The CDR3 DNA reads TGCAGTGCGAGCGCTGTCTATGGCTACACCTTC. Residues: CSASAVYGYTF.

The table lists this clone with a count of one. The chain couples TRBV29-1 to TRBJ2-7; no reliable D call. CDR3 length equals 11 residues. The V end was cut by 4 bases, the J end by 3 bases, with 7 bases between. Germline V gene lookup returns CDR1 SQVTM and CDR2 ANQGSEA. The CDR3 nucleotides are TGCAGCGTTGGGGATGACTACGAGCAGTACTTC. It codes for CSVGDDYEQYF.

The chain uses TRBV11-2 and TRBJ1-1; 8 positions agree with TRBD1. Germline V gene data show CDR1 as SGHAT and CDR2 as FQNNGV. The CDR3 sequence is 13 residues long. The J segment lost 4 bases and the V segment lost 3 bases, leaving 1 base of the junction unmatched. The CDR3 loop is CASSLTGVTEAFF. CDR3 nucleotide sequence: TGTGCCAGCAGCTTGACAGGGGTCACTGAAGCTTTCTTT.

The CDR3: CASSRLVDTQYF. The CDR3 DNA reads as TGTGCCAGCTCTCGATTGGTCGATACGCAGTATTTT. The chain is built from TRBV7-9 and TRBJ2-3; D is uncertain. Germline V gene data show CDR1 as SEHNR and CDR2 as FQNEAQ (reference sequence). V lost 8 bases and J 6 bases, leaving 12 bases between the germline ends. This CDR3 comprises 12 residues.

The chain carries TRBV11-3 and TRBJ2-5, with D tentatively TRBD2 (6 bases). Trimming left V 0 bases short and J 4 bases short, with 6 bases between. The germline CDR1 and CDR2 sequences are SGHNT and YENEEA. The CDR3 runs to 13 residues. In DNA, the CDR3 is TGTGCCAGCAGCTTAGAGGGGGGAGAGACCCAGTACTTC. Its translation is CASSLEGGETQYF.

The rearrangement links TRBV5-4 to TRBJ1-2; D possibly corresponds to TRBD1 (6 bases). This CDR3 spans 13 amino acids. Germline V gene sequence: CDR1 SGHNT, CDR2 YYREEE (reference sequence). V dropped 2 bases and J dropped 6 bases, with 11 bases sitting between them. CDR3 region: CASSFARGDGYTF. The CDR3, as DNA: TGTGCCAGCAGCTTCGCCAGGGGCGATGGCTACACCTTC.

In this sample, this clone turned up once. This chain joins TRBV19 and TRBJ1-1, with 9 bases identical to TRBD1. Trimming cost V 6 bases and J 6 bases; bases outside gene matches: 8. The CDR3 is made up of 14 amino acids. Germline V gives CDR1 LNHDA, CDR2 SQIVND (reference sequence). The DNA of the CDR3 is TGTGCCAGTAGAGGAGGACAGGGGAGGGCTGAAGCTTTCTTT. This gives the protein CASRGGQGRAEAFF.

The CDR3 loop is CASSYRDRISYEQYF. CDR3 nucleotide sequence: TGTGCCAGCAGTTACCGGGACAGGATTTCCTACGAGCAGTACTTC. The J gene is TRBJ2-7, the V gene TRBV6-5; 8 nucleotides align to TRBD1. The length of the CDR3 is 15 residues. Germline trimming cut 2 bases from V and 1 base from J; bases unmatched to any gene: 4. Per the germline V gene, CDR1 is MNHEY and CDR2 is SVGAGI.

This clone was seen just once. The chain recombines TRBV29-1 with TRBJ2-7; D possibly uses TRBD1 or TRBD2 (5 bases each). CDR3 length: 12 amino acids. Germline V CDR1 and CDR2: SQVTM, ANQGSEA. Deletions cut 6 bases from V and 2 bases from J, with 11 bases between. CDR3 in DNA: TGCAGCGTCGGGGCGGAGGCCTACGAGCAGTACTTC. Encoded protein: CSVGAEAYEQYF.

This rearrangement joins TRBV4-3 to TRBJ1-1, with 7 bases that match TRBD1. J gave up 10 bases and V 2 bases, and 4 bases lay outside the gene matches. The CDR3 is made up of 12 amino acids. Per germline, CDR1 LGHNA and CDR2 YSLEER. CDR3 bases: TGCGCCAGCAGCCAAAGGAGACAGGGAGCTTTCTTT. It yields the protein CASSQRRQGAFF.

This clone was picked up one time. The J gene is TRBJ2-7, the V gene TRBV2; D is unresolved. Germline CDR1 SNHLY, CDR2 FYNNEI. The length of the CDR3 is 13 residues. V gave up 1 base and J gave up 5 bases, with 9 bases separating them. Written as DNA, the CDR3 is TGTGCCAGCAGTGAAGGGGTTTACCACGAGCAGTACTTC. This translates into CASSEGVYHEQYF.

CDR3 amino acids: CASSLTQVLYSPLHF. The CDR3 coding sequence is TGTGCCAGCAGTTTAACACAGGTTCTGTACTCACCCCTCCACTTT. The genes are TRBV28 and TRBJ1-6, with D possibly TRBD1 on 5 matching bases. CDR1 is MDHEN and CDR2 is SYDVKM in the germline V gene. The CDR3 length is 15 residues. Deletions cut 2 bases from V and 10 bases from J, with 15 bases between. Supplemented by reference TRBV28 and TRBJ1-6, the full variable domain reads DVKVTQSSRYLVKRTGEKVFLECVQDMDHENMFWYRQDPGLGLRLIYFSYDVKMKEKGDIPEGYSVSREKKERFSLILESASTNQTSMYLCASSLTQVLYSPLHFGNGTRLTVT.

This rearrangement joins TRBV19 to TRBJ2-1, with D possibly being TRBD1 (5 bases). The CDR3 runs to 14 residues. V gave up 3 bases and J gave up 4 bases, with 10 bases separating them. CDR1 LNHDA and CDR2 SQIVND come from the germline V gene (reference sequence). The chain's CDR3 is CASSIPGPYNEQFF. CDR3 DNA: TGTGCCAGTAGTATCCCAGGGCCATACAATGAGCAGTTCTTC.